The T cell receptor beta chain under discussion was sequenced for a study of T cells after yellow fever vaccination. Study details: Any fraction with a low cell number was prepared using SMART-Seq v4 Ultra Low Input.

5'RACE template switching generated TCR cDNA, adding a universal primer site and UMIs. One entry per CDR3 protein results from TCRdb running MiXCR on the 5' RACE reads. The sample holds about 320,000 distinct CDR3 sequences, about 10% seen once. The germline V gene encodes CDR1 KGHDR and CDR2 SFDVKD. J lost 7 bases, V lost 3 bases, and 11 bases had no gene match. CDR3 length: 16 amino acids. Study-wide results and limits: Booster samples showed a return of most primary-vaccination clones (roughly 96% CD4, around 85% CD8). Within FACS-sorted repertoires, abundant clonotypes contaminating from the bulk population could be present.

Concerning this clonotype itself: Its antigen is currently unknown.

The sample in question was CD4+ T cells sorted from PBMCs, obtained 45 days after the yellow fever booster vaccination. The receptor's source is a man between 18 and 29 years old who received the YFV17D yellow fever vaccine. The gene calls are TRBV24-1 and TRBJ2-1; 7 bases fit TRBD2. CDR3 amino acids: CATSDPGGTKPNEQFF. In DNA, the CDR3 is TGTGCCACCAGTGATCCGGGCGGGACTAAACCTAATGAGCAGTTCTTC.